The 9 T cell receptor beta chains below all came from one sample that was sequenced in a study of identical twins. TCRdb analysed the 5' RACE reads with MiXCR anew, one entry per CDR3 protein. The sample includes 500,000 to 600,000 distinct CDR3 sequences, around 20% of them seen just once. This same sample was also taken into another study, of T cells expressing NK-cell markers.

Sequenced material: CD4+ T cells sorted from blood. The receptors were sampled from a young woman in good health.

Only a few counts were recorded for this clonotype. The CDR3 loop is CASSGSSAGTFGYTF. For the CDR3, the DNA is TGTGCCAGCAGTGGCTCCAGCGCCGGAACCTTTGGCTACACCTTC. The chain has TRBV6-1 and TRBJ1-2; D remains ambiguous. Germline V lookup: CDR1 MNHNS, CDR2 SASEGT. V was shortened by 4 bases and J by 7 bases, with 19 bases between the two germline ends. The CDR3 runs to 15 residues.

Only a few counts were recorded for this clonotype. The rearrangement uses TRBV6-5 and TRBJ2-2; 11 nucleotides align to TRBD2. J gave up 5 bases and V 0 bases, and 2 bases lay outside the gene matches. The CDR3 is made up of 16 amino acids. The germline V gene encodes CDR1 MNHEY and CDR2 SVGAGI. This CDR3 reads CASSYSPSGRTGELFF. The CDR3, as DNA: TGTGCCAGCAGTTACTCCCCTAGCGGGAGGACCGGGGAGCTGTTTTTT.

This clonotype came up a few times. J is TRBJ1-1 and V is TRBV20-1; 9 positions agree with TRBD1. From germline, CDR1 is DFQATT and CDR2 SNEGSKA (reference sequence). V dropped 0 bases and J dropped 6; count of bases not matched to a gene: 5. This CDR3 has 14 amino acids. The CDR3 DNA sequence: TGCAGTGCTAGAGATACAGGGGGCGTCCCTGAAGCTTTCTTT. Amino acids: CSARDTGGVPEAFF.

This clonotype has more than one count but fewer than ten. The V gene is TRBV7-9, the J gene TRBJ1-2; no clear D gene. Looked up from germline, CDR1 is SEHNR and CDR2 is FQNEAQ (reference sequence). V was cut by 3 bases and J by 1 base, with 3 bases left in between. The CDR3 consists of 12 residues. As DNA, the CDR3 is TGTGCCAGCAGCTTCGATAACTATGGCTACACCTTC. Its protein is CASSFDNYGYTF.

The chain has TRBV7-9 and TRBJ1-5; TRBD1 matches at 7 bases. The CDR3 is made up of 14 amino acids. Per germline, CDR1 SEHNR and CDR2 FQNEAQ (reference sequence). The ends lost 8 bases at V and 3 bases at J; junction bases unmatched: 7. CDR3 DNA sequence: TGTGCCAGCGGAAGGGGGACAGACAATCAGCCCCAGCATTTT. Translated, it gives CASGRGTDNQPQHF.

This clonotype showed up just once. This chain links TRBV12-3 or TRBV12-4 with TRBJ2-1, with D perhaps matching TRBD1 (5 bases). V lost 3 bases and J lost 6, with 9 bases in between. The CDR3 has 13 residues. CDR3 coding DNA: TGTGCCAGCAGTTTTAGGGGTTCCAATGAGCAGTTCTTC. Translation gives CASSFRGSNEQFF.

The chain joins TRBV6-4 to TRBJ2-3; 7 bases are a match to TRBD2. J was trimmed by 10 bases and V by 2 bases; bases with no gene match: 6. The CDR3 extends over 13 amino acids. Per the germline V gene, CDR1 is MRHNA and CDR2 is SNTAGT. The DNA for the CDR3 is TGTGCCAGCAGTGACGAAACGGGGGGTGCGCAGTATTTT. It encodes CASSDETGGAQYF.

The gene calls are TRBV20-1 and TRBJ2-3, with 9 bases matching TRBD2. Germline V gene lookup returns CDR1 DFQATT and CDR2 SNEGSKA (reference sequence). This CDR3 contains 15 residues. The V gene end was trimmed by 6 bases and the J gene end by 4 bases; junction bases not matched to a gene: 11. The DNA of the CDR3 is TGCAGTGCCCCCTTTGTAGCGGGAGTTTCAGATACGCAGTATTTT. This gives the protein CSAPFVAGVSDTQYF.

Here the CDR3 reads CASSPLLAGGFNEQFF. The CDR3 DNA sequence: TGTGCCAGCAGCCCCCTATTAGCGGGGGGGTTCAATGAGCAGTTCTTC. The chain links TRBV12-3 or TRBV12-4 to TRBJ2-1; 11 nucleotides align to TRBD2. Germline trimming cut 6 bases from V and 6 bases from J; bases unmatched to any gene: 10. The CDR3 covers 16 residues.